This is a list of T cell receptor beta chains from one sample in a study of blood T cell repertoires in COVID-19. Profiled with immunoSEQ multiplex PCR; TCRdb holds only in-frame clones, not every one. The sample records roughly 59,000 clones, 70% to 85% being singletons. The source material was peripheral blood. The source of these receptors is a man older than 75 with acute or convalescent COVID-19. CDR3s include the opening cysteine and the closing phenylalanine or tryptophan. The D gene is left open where the match is weak. Size is stated for part of the rows, as once, few or many counts, or as a class when the clone is expanded.

j_call: TRBJ2-2; clone_size: few; v_call: TRBV5-4; d_call: TRBD1; cdr3_aa: CASSATGGKNTGELFF
j_call: TRBJ2-7; clone_size: -; v_call: TRBV30; d_call: TRBD2; cdr3_aa: CACVLAGGPGQQYF
j_call: TRBJ1-2; clone_size: -; v_call: TRBV5-1; d_call: -; cdr3_aa: CASSLETGSGYTF
j_call: TRBJ2-1; clone_size: -; v_call: TRBV11-3; d_call: -; cdr3_aa: CASSLGIGSSYNEQFF
j_call: TRBJ2-1; clone_size: -; v_call: TRBV7-9; d_call: -; cdr3_aa: CASSPRLSGSYNEQFF
j_call: TRBJ2-7; clone_size: -; v_call: TRBV3-1/TRBV3-2; d_call: -; cdr3_aa: CASSPRSTFLYEQYF
j_call: TRBJ1-1; clone_size: -; v_call: TRBV2; d_call: -; cdr3_aa: CASSGGGEAAFF
j_call: TRBJ2-3; clone_size: once; v_call: TRBV5-6; d_call: TRBD2; cdr3_aa: CASSLGTSGSPDTQYF
j_call: TRBJ2-2; clone_size: few; v_call: TRBV5-8; d_call: -; cdr3_aa: CASSSGRQPMDTGELFF
j_call: TRBJ2-3; clone_size: -; v_call: TRBV5-6; d_call: -; cdr3_aa: CASSQTGSADTQYF
j_call: TRBJ2-1; clone_size: -; v_call: TRBV29-1; d_call: TRBD2; cdr3_aa: CSVENPLQTSGGSYNEQFF
j_call: TRBJ1-2; clone_size: few; v_call: TRBV7-9; d_call: TRBD1; cdr3_aa: CASSLEGAANGYTF
j_call: TRBJ2-5; clone_size: -; v_call: TRBV5-4; d_call: -; cdr3_aa: CASRENREGETQYF
j_call: TRBJ1-1; clone_size: -; v_call: TRBV9; d_call: TRBD1; cdr3_aa: CASSPDQGAF
j_call: TRBJ2-3; clone_size: -; v_call: TRBV15; d_call: -; cdr3_aa: CATSRDQGAEGLF
j_call: TRBJ1-1; clone_size: -; v_call: TRBV5-6; d_call: -; cdr3_aa: CASSLVESGTEAFF
j_call: TRBJ1-1; clone_size: -; v_call: TRBV18; d_call: TRBD1; cdr3_aa: CASSGDRMNTEAFF
j_call: TRBJ2-7; clone_size: -; v_call: TRBV10-3; d_call: -; cdr3_aa: CAIRGPGQKNSYEQYF
j_call: TRBJ1-1; clone_size: -; v_call: TRBV10-1; d_call: -; cdr3_aa: CASSRGGNNTEAFF
j_call: TRBJ2-1; clone_size: -; v_call: TRBV4-1; d_call: -; cdr3_aa: CASSQGQDYNEQFF
j_call: TRBJ1-2; clone_size: -; v_call: TRBV3-1/TRBV3-2; d_call: -; cdr3_aa: CASSRLGGYTF
j_call: TRBJ2-3; clone_size: -; v_call: TRBV28; d_call: TRBD2; cdr3_aa: CASSLGLAVQYF
j_call: TRBJ2-5; clone_size: -; v_call: TRBV27; d_call: TRBD2; cdr3_aa: CASSLRVGGETQYF
j_call: TRBJ1-1; clone_size: -; v_call: TRBV28; d_call: -; cdr3_aa: CASSQAGGGVFGAFF
j_call: TRBJ1-1; clone_size: -; v_call: TRBV5-3; d_call: -; cdr3_aa: CALGEEDTEAFF
j_call: TRBJ1-4; clone_size: -; v_call: TRBV5-1; d_call: TRBD1; cdr3_aa: CASSLGQGPTEKLFF
j_call: TRBJ1-4; clone_size: -; v_call: TRBV2; d_call: TRBD1; cdr3_aa: CASTNRGANEKLFF
j_call: TRBJ2-1; clone_size: -; v_call: TRBV7-3; d_call: TRBD2; cdr3_aa: CASSLSGTYNEQFF
j_call: TRBJ1-2; clone_size: -; v_call: TRBV11-2; d_call: -; cdr3_aa: CASSLSGGAGYGYTF
j_call: TRBJ1-2; clone_size: -; v_call: TRBV9; d_call: -; cdr3_aa: CASSVGPGGYGYTF
j_call: TRBJ2-1; clone_size: -; v_call: TRBV5-1; d_call: -; cdr3_aa: CASSSRQVRDEQFF
j_call: TRBJ1-2; clone_size: few; v_call: TRBV18; d_call: -; cdr3_aa: CASSTDSAYGYTF
j_call: TRBJ2-7; clone_size: -; v_call: TRBV5-1; d_call: TRBD2; cdr3_aa: CASSPGLAGGYEQYF
j_call: TRBJ2-3; clone_size: -; v_call: TRBV18; d_call: TRBD1; cdr3_aa: CASSPRQGDTDTQYF
j_call: TRBJ1-1; clone_size: -; v_call: TRBV7-3; d_call: -; cdr3_aa: CASSLTGGNTEAFF
j_call: TRBJ2-1; clone_size: -; v_call: TRBV21-1; d_call: -; cdr3_aa: CASSKECEEVAGYNEQFF
j_call: TRBJ2-3; clone_size: -; v_call: TRBV3-1/TRBV3-2; d_call: TRBD2; cdr3_aa: CASSQTQLAGGGTDTQYF
j_call: TRBJ2-2; clone_size: few; v_call: TRBV7-8; d_call: -; cdr3_aa: CASNHRDNTGELFF
j_call: TRBJ2-7; clone_size: -; v_call: TRBV5-1; d_call: -; cdr3_aa: CASSLGGAQYF
j_call: TRBJ2-1; clone_size: -; v_call: TRBV10-1; d_call: TRBD2; cdr3_aa: CASSPGLAGWQDEQFF
j_call: TRBJ1-5; clone_size: -; v_call: TRBV2; d_call: -; cdr3_aa: CASAGGGGNQPQHF
j_call: TRBJ1-5; clone_size: -; v_call: TRBV19; d_call: TRBD1; cdr3_aa: CASNRDRGGGTNQPQHF
j_call: TRBJ2-7; clone_size: -; v_call: TRBV11-3; d_call: TRBD2; cdr3_aa: CASSPTSGSNEQYF
j_call: TRBJ2-6; clone_size: -; v_call: TRBV7-6; d_call: -; cdr3_aa: CASSSDSSGANVLTF
j_call: TRBJ2-1; clone_size: once; v_call: TRBV9; d_call: TRBD2; cdr3_aa: CASSPGTIAEQFF
j_call: TRBJ2-2; clone_size: -; v_call: TRBV25-1; d_call: -; cdr3_aa: CASSESGGRRTGELFF
j_call: TRBJ1-1; clone_size: -; v_call: TRBV7-3; d_call: -; cdr3_aa: CASSLNPGTEAFF
j_call: TRBJ1-2; clone_size: -; v_call: TRBV27; d_call: TRBD1; cdr3_aa: CASSQQGAYLNYGYTF
j_call: TRBJ2-7; clone_size: -; v_call: TRBV19; d_call: TRBD2; cdr3_aa: CASSPQTSGKHEQYF
j_call: TRBJ2-2; clone_size: -; v_call: TRBV7-8; d_call: -; cdr3_aa: CASSPSRGPGELFF
j_call: TRBJ2-7; clone_size: -; v_call: TRBV19; d_call: TRBD1; cdr3_aa: CASSISDRVSYEQYF
j_call: TRBJ1-4; clone_size: -; v_call: TRBV28; d_call: TRBD1; cdr3_aa: CASSYETGGDEKLFF
j_call: TRBJ1-1; clone_size: -; v_call: TRBV9; d_call: -; cdr3_aa: CASSVAVTVNTEAFF
j_call: TRBJ1-1; clone_size: few; v_call: TRBV18; d_call: TRBD1; cdr3_aa: CASSLTGTAFMNTEAFF
j_call: TRBJ2-5; clone_size: -; v_call: TRBV2; d_call: -; cdr3_aa: CASRNVGGAPKTQYF
j_call: TRBJ2-1; clone_size: -; v_call: TRBV5-1; d_call: TRBD2; cdr3_aa: CASSLDPSGRYNEQFF
j_call: TRBJ1-5; clone_size: few; v_call: TRBV21-1; d_call: -; cdr3_aa: CASSKPRGKGDQPQHF